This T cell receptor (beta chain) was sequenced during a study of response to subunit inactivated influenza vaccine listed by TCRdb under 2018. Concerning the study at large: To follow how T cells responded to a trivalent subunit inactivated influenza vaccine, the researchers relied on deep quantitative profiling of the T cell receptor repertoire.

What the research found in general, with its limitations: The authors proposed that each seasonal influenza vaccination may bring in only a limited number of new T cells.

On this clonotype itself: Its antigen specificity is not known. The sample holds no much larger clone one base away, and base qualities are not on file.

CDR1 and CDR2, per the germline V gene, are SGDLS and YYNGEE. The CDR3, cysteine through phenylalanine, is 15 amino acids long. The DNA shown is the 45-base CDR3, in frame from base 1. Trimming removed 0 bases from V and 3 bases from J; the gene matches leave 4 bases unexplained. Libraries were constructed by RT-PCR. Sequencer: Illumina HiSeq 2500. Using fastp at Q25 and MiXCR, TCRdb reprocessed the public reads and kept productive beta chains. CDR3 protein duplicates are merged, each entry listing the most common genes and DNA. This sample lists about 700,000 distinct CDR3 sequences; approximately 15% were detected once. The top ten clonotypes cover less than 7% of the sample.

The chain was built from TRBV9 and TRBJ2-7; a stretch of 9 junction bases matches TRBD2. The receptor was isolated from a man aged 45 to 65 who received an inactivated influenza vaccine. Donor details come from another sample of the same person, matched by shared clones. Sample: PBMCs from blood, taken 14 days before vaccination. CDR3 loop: CASSVVPSGIYEQYF. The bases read TGTGCCAGCAGCGTAGTCCCTAGCGGGATCTACGAGCAGTACTTC. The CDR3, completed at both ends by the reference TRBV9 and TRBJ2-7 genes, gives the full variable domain DSGVTQTPKHLITATGQRVTLRCSPRSGDLSVYWYQQSLDQGLQFLIQYYNGEERAKGNILERFSAQQFPDLHSELNLSSLELGDSALYFCASSVVPSGIYEQYFGPGTRLTVT.